The sequence of this T cell receptor beta chain was determined in a study of blood T cell repertoires in COVID-19. This CDR3 has 16 amino acids. Germline trimming cut 4 bases from V and 6 bases from J; bases unmatched to any gene: 6. CDR1 and CDR2 from the germline V gene are SGHAT and FQNNGV. Some clones are missing from TCRdb's copy, which holds only in-frame ones; the method was immunoSEQ multiplex PCR. The table includes under 55,000 clones, 86% detected once. The TCR comes from a man aged 35 to 55 with active COVID-19. J is TRBJ2-2 and V is TRBV11-2, with 12 bases lining up with TRBD1. The sequenced sample was peripheral blood. The CDR3 reads CASSYQGQGAAGELFF. Here the CDR3 DNA reads TGTGCCAGCAGCTATCAGGGACAGGGGGCCGCCGGGGAGCTGTTTTTT.